This section outlines one T cell receptor (beta chain) sequence together with its context. Its antigen is still unknown. The authors used template switching to add a universal primer site and gave cDNA unique molecular identifiers. TCRdb processed the 5' RACE reads anew with MiXCR; each CDR3 protein has one entry. The sample records around 370,000 distinct CDR3 sequences, approximately 8.8% being singletons. The data stem from a study of identical twins. Germline V gene lookup returns CDR1 MGHDK and CDR2 SYGVNS. Trimming stripped 5 bases from V and 0 bases from J, with 11 bases between. The CDR3 is 14 residues long. Study-level results: Beta out-of-frame twin sharing showed a weaker excess. Possibly, invariant MAIT and iNKT cells partly confounded zero-insertion analyses. Findings depended on cross-sectional statistics rather than tracking the same donors.

Source material: naive T cells sorted from blood. The sequence was collected from a woman between 50 and 59 years old in good health. The genes are TRBV25-1 and TRBJ2-7; D is tentatively TRBD1 or TRBD2 (5 bases each). The DNA for the CDR3 is TGTGCCAGCAGTAAGGCAGGGACCTCCTACGAGCAGTACTTC. As protein: CASSKAGTSYEQYF.